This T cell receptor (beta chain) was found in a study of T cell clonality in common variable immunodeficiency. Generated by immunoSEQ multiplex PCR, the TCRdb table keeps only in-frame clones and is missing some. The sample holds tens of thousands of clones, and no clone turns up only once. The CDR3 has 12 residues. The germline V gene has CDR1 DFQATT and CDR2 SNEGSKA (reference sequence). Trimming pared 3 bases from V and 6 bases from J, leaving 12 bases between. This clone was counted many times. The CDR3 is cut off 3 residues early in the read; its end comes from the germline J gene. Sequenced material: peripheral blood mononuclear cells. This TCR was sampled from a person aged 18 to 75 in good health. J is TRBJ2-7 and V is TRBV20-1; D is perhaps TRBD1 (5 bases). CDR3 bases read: TGCAGTGCTAGTATTAGGGGCGGCGAG. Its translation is CSASIRGGE. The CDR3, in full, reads CSASIRGGEQYF.